This is a list of T cell receptor beta chains from one sample in a study of cytomegalovirus exposure and HLA in healthy donors. Using immunoSEQ multiplex PCR, the repertoire was profiled, and TCRdb retains in-frame clones only, with some absent. The sample carries around 100,000 clones, 78% recorded once. The sequenced sample consisted of PBMCs. The source is a male donor in good health and CMV-seropositive. Both conserved end residues are part of each CDR3. D genes are given only for firm matches. Expanded clones get a size class; other rows say once, few or many, or leave the size out.

J | V | D | size | DNA | CDR3
TRBJ2-1 | TRBV15 | - | - | TGTGCCACCAGCAGACAAATCTACAATGAGCAGTTCTTC | CATSRQIYNEQFF
TRBJ1-1 | TRBV18 | - | - | TGTGCCAGCTCACCATCAGGGGCGGCCGGCATGAACACTGAAGCTTTCTTT | CASSPSGAAGMNTEAFF
TRBJ1-2 | TRBV30 | - | - | TGTGCCTCCACAGGGATTGGCGGCTACACCTTC | CASTGIGGYTF
TRBJ2-2 | TRBV5-6 | - | - | TGTGCCAGCAGCTTCTCCAGCACCGGGGAGCTGTTTTTT | CASSFSSTGELFF
TRBJ2-5 | TRBV18 | - | - | TGTGCCAGCTCACCTGACCCCAGGGGCCTTGAGACCCAGTACTTC | CASSPDPRGLETQYF
TRBJ2-1 | TRBV6-6 | - | - | TGTGCCAGCAGCCTTACAGGGCGAAAAACCAATGAGCAGTTCTTC | CASSLTGRKTNEQFF
TRBJ1-1 | TRBV19 | - | - | TGTGCCAGCAGTCTGGGGCCGAACACTGAAGCTTTCTTT | CASSLGPNTEAFF
TRBJ1-4 | TRBV30 | - | - | TGTGCCTGGAGTCGGAATGAAAAACTGTTTTTT | CAWSRNEKLFF
TRBJ2-2 | TRBV5-4 | - | once | TGTGCCAGCAGCATCACCGGGACAGAGCTGTTTTTT | CASSITGTELFF
TRBJ2-3 | TRBV27 | TRBD2 | - | TGTGCCAGCAGTTTATCGAGTAGCGGGAGTGCAGATACGCAGTATTTT | CASSLSSSGSADTQYF
TRBJ2-7 | TRBV19 | TRBD2 | - | TGTGCCAGTAGTATAAGGCTAGCGGGAGGGTCGCTCTACGAGCAGTACTTC | CASSIRLAGGSLYEQYF
TRBJ2-7 | TRBV2 | - | - | TGTGCCAGCAGTACGGACAGACACTACGAGCAGTACTTC | CASSTDRHYEQYF